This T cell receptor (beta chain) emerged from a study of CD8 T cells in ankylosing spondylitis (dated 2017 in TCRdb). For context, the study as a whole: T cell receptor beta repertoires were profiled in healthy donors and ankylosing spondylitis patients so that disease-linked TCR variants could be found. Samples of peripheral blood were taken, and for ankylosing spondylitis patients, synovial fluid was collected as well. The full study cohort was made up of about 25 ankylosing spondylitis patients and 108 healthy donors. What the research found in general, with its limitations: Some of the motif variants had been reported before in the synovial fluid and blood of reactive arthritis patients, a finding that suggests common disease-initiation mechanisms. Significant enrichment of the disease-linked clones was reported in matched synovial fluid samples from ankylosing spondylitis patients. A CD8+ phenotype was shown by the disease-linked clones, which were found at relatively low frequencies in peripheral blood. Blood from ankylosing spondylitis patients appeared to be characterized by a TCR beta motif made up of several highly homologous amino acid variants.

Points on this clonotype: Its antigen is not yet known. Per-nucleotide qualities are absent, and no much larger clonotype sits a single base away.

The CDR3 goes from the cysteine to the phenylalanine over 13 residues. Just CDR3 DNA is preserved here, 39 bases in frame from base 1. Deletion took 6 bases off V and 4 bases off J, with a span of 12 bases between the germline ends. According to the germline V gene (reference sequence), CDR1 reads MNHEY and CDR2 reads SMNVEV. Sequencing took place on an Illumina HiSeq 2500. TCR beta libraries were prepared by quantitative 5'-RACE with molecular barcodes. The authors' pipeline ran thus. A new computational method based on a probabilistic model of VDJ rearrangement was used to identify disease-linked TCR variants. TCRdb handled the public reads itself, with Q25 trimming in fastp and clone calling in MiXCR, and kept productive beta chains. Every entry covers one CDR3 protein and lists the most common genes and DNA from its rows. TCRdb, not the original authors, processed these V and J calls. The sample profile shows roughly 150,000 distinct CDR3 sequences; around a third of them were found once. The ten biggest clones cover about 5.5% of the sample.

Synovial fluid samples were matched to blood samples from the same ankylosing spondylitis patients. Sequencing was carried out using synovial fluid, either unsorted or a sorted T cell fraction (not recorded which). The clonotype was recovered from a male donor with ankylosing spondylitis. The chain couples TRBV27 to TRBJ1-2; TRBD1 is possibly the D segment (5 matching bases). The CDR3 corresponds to CASRSGNGYGYTF. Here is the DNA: TGTGCCAGCAGGTCAGGGAATGGCTATGGCTACACCTTC.